This is a list of T cell receptor beta chains from one sample in a study of radiation and T cells in renal cell carcinoma. The data were produced by immunoSEQ multiplex PCR, yet TCRdb's version contains in-frame clones alone and is incomplete. The sample shows 10,000 to 15,000 clones, 33% of them seen only once. This sample comprised tumor tissue, obtained from a patient whose treatment included radiotherapy and nephrectomy. The receptors were gathered from a man in his 60s with renal cell carcinoma. The conserved cysteine and the conserved F or W are not part of the CDR3 here. Fields, in order: J gene, V gene, D gene, CDR3 protein. The D gene is left open where the match is weak.

TRBJ2-5 | TRBV5-1 | - | ASSLSGEETQY
TRBJ1-1 | TRBV11-2 | - | ASSLVWGVVTEAF
TRBJ2-2 | TRBV29-1 | - | SGWGATGELF
TRBJ1-5 | TRBV27 | - | ASRALAGQPQH
TRBJ2-5 | TRBV4-1 | TRBD2 | ASSPHRGGNPETQY
TRBJ2-7 | TRBV4-3 | TRBD1 | ASSQRTGAYEQY
TRBJ1-2 | TRBV27 | TRBD1 | ASSGTGGLYGYT
TRBJ2-5 | TRBV13 | - | ASSLTPGTQY
TRBJ2-5 | TRBV5-1 | - | ASSLGRRQETQY
TRBJ2-5 | TRBV25-1 | - | ASSELSGQETQY
TRBJ1-5 | TRBV18 | - | ASSPVGLSNQPQH
TRBJ1-5 | TRBV19 | TRBD1 | ASSNRRQGLNQPQH
TRBJ2-6 | TRBV19 | - | ASRDTSSGANVLT
TRBJ1-1 | TRBV30 | TRBD1 | AWRGGPGQGDTEAF
TRBJ1-1 | TRBV27 | - | ASSFGEATEAF
TRBJ1-2 | TRBV6-5 | - | ASSDGGGYT
TRBJ1-4 | TRBV30 | - | AWSVRVGEKLF
TRBJ2-4 | TRBV6-5 | TRBD1 | ASSPGTGDIQY
TRBJ2-1 | TRBV6-5 | TRBD1 | ASSARGYNEQF
TRBJ2-3 | TRBV5-6 | - | ASRKEGSGTDTQY
TRBJ2-5 | TRBV5-1 | - | ASSATRKETQY
TRBJ1-1 | TRBV29-1 | - | SVEEAGPNTEAF
TRBJ2-7 | TRBV19 | - | ASSREYEQY
TRBJ1-6 | TRBV9 | - | ASSLKSGPGPTPLH
TRBJ1-4 | TRBV29-1 | - | SGQWGASEKLF
TRBJ1-2 | TRBV30 | - | AWSVQSESGYT
TRBJ1-1 | TRBV2 | - | ASEQMNTEAF
TRBJ1-1 | TRBV11-3 | - | ASSLGGLEAF
TRBJ2-1 | TRBV5-6 | - | ASSFGRTGFVF
TRBJ2-3 | TRBV6-6 | - | ASMVAASTDTQY
TRBJ1-5 | TRBV7-2 | - | ASSNSNQPQH
TRBJ1-5 | TRBV7-8 | - | ASSLGYQPQH
TRBJ2-7 | TRBV9 | - | ASSVAGPNSNGEQY
TRBJ2-7 | TRBV5-1 | - | ASSLPGGGEQY
TRBJ1-1 | TRBV5-1 | - | ASSLTGINVEAF
TRBJ2-3 | TRBV15 | - | ATSRDQEADTQY
TRBJ2-3 | TRBV7-8 | - | ASSHTLALGTDTQY
TRBJ1-1 | TRBV5-6 | - | ASSLIRHTEAF
TRBJ2-1 | TRBV16 | TRBD2 | ASSQSGEGTEQF
TRBJ1-4 | TRBV29-1 | - | SVGGGREKLF
TRBJ1-3 | TRBV14 | - | ASSLMGVLSSGNTIY
TRBJ2-1 | TRBV4-2 | TRBD1 | ASSQPRDRVTNEQF
TRBJ2-3 | TRBV6-6 | TRBD2 | ASRGLAGDGTDTQY
TRBJ1-5 | TRBV7-8 | - | ASSVSPNPPYQPQH
TRBJ1-1 | TRBV7-8 | TRBD1 | ASSFTGENTEAF
TRBJ2-5 | TRBV7-7 | TRBD2 | ASSPISGGGETQY
TRBJ1-2 | TRBV7-9 | - | ASSTATDGYT
TRBJ1-4 | TRBV18 | - | ASSPQGEKLF
TRBJ1-5 | TRBV9 | - | ASSRGGNSNQPQH
TRBJ1-2 | TRBV6-6 | - | ASTQGNGYT
TRBJ1-2 | TRBV20-1 | - | SATANYGYT